Presented here are 4 T cell receptor beta chains from one specimen sequenced in a study of T cells in Graves' hyperthyroidism and ophthalmopathy. RNA transcripts were the template for amplifying TCR beta CDR3 regions. The HTBI set primed first-round TCR CDR3 RT-PCR. TCRdb re-called the multiplex PCR reads through MiXCR, storing one row per CDR3 protein. The sample gives 480,000 or so distinct CDR3 sequences, 40% to 50% of which show up once; approximately 44% is in the top ten. Specimen: peripheral blood or thyroid tissue (not recorded which). Receptor source: an adult woman with Graves' disease, either hyperthyroidism or ophthalmopathy (not recorded which).

The chain is built from TRBV19 and TRBJ2-3; D may be TRBD1 (6 bases). V was pared by 5 bases and J by 2 bases, with 11 bases between. The CDR3 covers 14 residues. Germline V gene data show CDR1 as LNHDA and CDR2 as SQIVND (reference sequence). CDR3 in amino acids: CASSFGQLTDTQYF. The CDR3 DNA reads TGTGCCAGTAGTTTTGGACAGCTCACAGATACGCAGTATTTT.

This clonotype was found many times. This rearrangement joins TRBV7-2 to TRBJ2-7; TRBD1 is a possible D gene (6 bases). V was pared by 5 bases and J by 6 bases, with 17 bases between. Germline V gives CDR1 SGHTA, CDR2 FQGNSA. The CDR3 contains 14 residues. The CDR3 reads CASSPQTGGGEQYF. The CDR3 DNA reads TGTGCCAGCAGCCCCCAGACAGGTGGAGGCGAGCAGTACTTC.

This chain joins TRBV6-6 and TRBJ2-7; D is perhaps TRBD1 (6 bases). The CDR3 runs 14 residues. Per germline, CDR1 MNHNY and CDR2 SVGAGI (reference sequence). V shed 6 bases and J shed 4 bases, with 16 bases lying between them. The CDR3: CASRELLGAYEQYF. CDR3 DNA: TGTGCCAGCAGGGAACTTCTGGGGGCATACGAGCAGTACTTC.

V gene TRBV18 combines with J gene TRBJ2-7, with TRBD2 identical over 9 bases. Germline V gene sequence: CDR1 KGHSH, CDR2 LQKENI. CDR3 length equals 14 residues. V shed 2 bases, J shed 4 bases, and the junction held 3 bases outside the gene matches. Written as DNA, the CDR3 is TGTGCCAGCTCACCAAGCGGGGGGATGTACGAGCAGTACTTC. This encodes CASSPSGGMYEQYF. The whole variable domain, filled in from reference TRBV18 and TRBJ2-7, reads NAGVMQNPRHLVRRRGQEARLRCSPMKGHSHVYWYRQLPEEGLKFMVYLQKENIIDESGMPKERFSAEFPKEGPSILRIQQVVRGDSAAYFCASSPSGGMYEQYFGPGTRLTVT.